Shown below are 12 T cell receptor beta chains from a single sample sequenced in a study of post-analysis software for immune sequencing data. Unique-molecular-identifier-tagged TCR beta cDNA libraries were used. TCRdb re-derived calls from the PCR reads in MiXCR, one entry per CDR3 protein. The profile shows 740,000 or so distinct CDR3 sequences, 53% of them singletons. The study, taken as a whole, reports: Five or six TRBV segments, including TRBV5-6, TRBV5-1 and TRBV20-1, were more frequent in patients than controls.

These receptors have no known antigen. The source material was blood. The receptors were sampled from a girl aged 5-17 years with multiple sclerosis.

Turning to this clonotype: One end of the junction fails to match germline, which may point to a read error. The chain joins TRBV5-1 to TRBJ2-1; D unresolved. The CDR3 length is 16 residues. CDR1 and CDR2 from the germline V gene are SGHRS and YFSETQ. The CDR3 region is CVSSLVVQLDYNEQFF. The CDR3 region has the DNA TGCGTCAGCAGCTTGGTAGTCCAATTGGACTACAATGAGCAGTTCTTC.

The chain's CDR3 is CSTPQDRVSDTQYF. The CDR3, as DNA: TGCAGTACTCCACAAGACAGGGTCTCCGATACGCAGTATTTT. The V gene is TRBV20-1, the J gene TRBJ2-3; TRBD1 matches at 7 bases. Germline V gene lookup returns CDR1 DFQATT and CDR2 SNEGSKA (reference sequence). V lost 8 bases, J lost 6 bases, and 14 bases stayed unmatched. CDR3 length: 14 residues.

This sequence joins TRBV10-2 and TRBJ2-1; TRBD2 matches 8 bases. Germline CDR1 is WSHSY and CDR2 is SAAADI. The CDR3 spans 17 residues. V trimming: 3 bases; J trimming: 3 bases; junction bases outside the gene matches: 10. This CDR3 is CASSDMRGAAYYNEQFF. In DNA form, the CDR3 reads TGCGCCAGCAGTGATATGCGGGGGGCTGCCTACTACAATGAGCAGTTCTTC.

This clonotype showed up just a few times. The J gene is TRBJ1-2, the V gene TRBV20-1; maybe TRBD1 (5 bases). This CDR3 has 13 residues. Germline values: CDR1 DFQATT, CDR2 SNEGSKA (reference sequence). V lost 0 bases and J lost 2, with 7 bases in between. CDR3 amino acids: CSAREAGNYGYTF. The CDR3 nucleotides read TGCAGTGCTAGAGAGGCAGGGAACTATGGCTACACCTTC.

The rearrangement links TRBV6-1 to TRBJ2-4; D possibly matches TRBD1 or TRBD2 (5 bases each). Deletions cut 6 bases from V and 1 base from J, with 7 bases between. CDR3 size: 13 residues. The germline V gene encodes CDR1 MNHNS and CDR2 SASEGT. The CDR3 nucleotides read TGTGCCAGCAGGGGGACGGCCAAAAACATTCAGTACTTC. Translated: CASRGTAKNIQYF.

This clonotype was seen more than once but under ten times. This chain uses TRBV6-1 with TRBJ2-7; D is ambiguous. The CDR3 consists of 14 residues. The V gene's germline CDR1 is MNHNS and CDR2 SASEGT. V lost 1 base to trimming and J lost 5 bases, with 12 bases between them. The CDR3: CASSEDAYYDEQYF. The DNA for the CDR3 is TGTGCCAGCAGTGAAGATGCCTACTACGACGAGCAGTACTTC.

V gene TRBV10-3 combines with J gene TRBJ2-7, with TRBD2 identical over 7 bases. The germline CDR1 and CDR2 sequences are ENHRY and SYGVKD. This CDR3 comprises 12 residues. J gave up 6 bases and V 2 bases, and 1 base lay outside the gene matches. The CDR3: CAISEPGGEQYF. CDR3 sequence (DNA): TGTGCCATCAGTGAGCCGGGGGGCGAGCAGTACTTC.

This chain connects TRBV7-9 to TRBJ2-3; 10 positions agree with TRBD2. The trim removed 5 bases at V and 4 bases at J, leaving 9 bases unmatched. Germline lookup yields CDR1 SEHNR and CDR2 FQNEAQ (reference sequence). The CDR3 runs to 16 residues. CDR3 DNA: TGTGCCAGCAGCCCAGCTAGCGGGAGTTTTGCAGATACGCAGTATTTT. Its protein product is CASSPASGSFADTQYF. Using reference TRBV7-9 and TRBJ2-3 for the parts outside the CDR3, the full variable domain is DTGVSQNPRHKITKRGQNVTFRCDPISEHNRLYWYRQTLGQGPEFLTYFQNEAQLEKSRLLSDRFSAERPKGSFSTLEIQRTEQGDSAMYLCASSPASGSFADTQYFGPGTRLTVL.

To note about this clonotype: A read error may explain this, as a much larger clone is one base away. V gene TRBV12-3 or TRBV12-4 combines with J gene TRBJ2-1; 13 positions match TRBD2. The CDR3 length is 16 residues. The CDR3 protein is CASRETSGGPNNERFF. CDR3 in DNA: TGTGCCAGCAGAGAGACTAGCGGGGGGCCTAACAATGAGCGGTTCTTC.

V and J are TRBV6-2 or TRBV6-3 and TRBJ1-5; 8 nucleotides align to TRBD1. Germline V gene data show CDR1 as MNHEY and CDR2 as SVGEGT. The CDR3 runs 14 residues. With 4 bases clipped from V and 11 bases from J, the junction kept 10 bases outside the gene matches. The CDR3 reads CASSSRGRWETQHF. The CDR3 DNA sequence: TGTGCCAGCAGTTCCAGGGGGCGCTGGGAGACCCAGCATTTT.

CDR3 loop: CASSPGASGGNEQFF. CDR3 nucleotides: TGTGCCAGCAGCCCGGGGGCTAGCGGGGGCAATGAGCAGTTCTTC. The chain couples TRBV5-4 to TRBJ2-1; TRBD2 agrees at 10 bases. The CDR3 extends over 15 amino acids. Germline V gives CDR1 SGHNT, CDR2 YYREEE (reference sequence). The V and J ends lost 4 bases and 6 bases, in that order; junction bases with no gene match: 7.

This clonotype was detected a few times. V usage is TRBV5-7 and J usage is TRBJ2-7; D is unresolved. TRBV5-7 is annotated as an ORF whose role is uncertain. CDR3 length equals 9 residues. V gave up 9 bases and J gave up 10 bases, with 11 bases separating them. For the CDR3, the DNA is TGTGCCACCCTCTCAACCCAGTACTTC. Translation gives CATLSTQYF.